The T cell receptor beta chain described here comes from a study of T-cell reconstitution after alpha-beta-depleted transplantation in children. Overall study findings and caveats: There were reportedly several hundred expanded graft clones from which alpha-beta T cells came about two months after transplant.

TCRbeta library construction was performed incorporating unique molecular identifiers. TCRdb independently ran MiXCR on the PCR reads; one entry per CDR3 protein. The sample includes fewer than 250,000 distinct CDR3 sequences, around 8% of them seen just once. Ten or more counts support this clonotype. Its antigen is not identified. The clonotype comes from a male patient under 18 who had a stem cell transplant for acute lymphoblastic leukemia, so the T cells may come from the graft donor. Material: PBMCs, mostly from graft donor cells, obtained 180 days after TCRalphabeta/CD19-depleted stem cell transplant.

The CDR3 region has the DNA TGTGCCAGCAGCCCCCCTAGCTGGTTTGTCCAGTACTTC. Residues: CASSPPSWFVQYF. The chain links TRBV7-9 to TRBJ2-4, with D possibly matching TRBD2 (5 bases). Germline CDR1 reads SEHNR; CDR2 reads FQNEAQ (reference sequence). Trimming cost V 5 bases and J 13 bases, with 18 bases left between them. CDR3 length: 13 amino acids.